The sequence of this T cell receptor beta chain was determined in a study of CD8 T cells in Susac syndrome. Study information: Roughly 8 of the sequenced Susac syndrome patients were in remission, and five or six had active disease. When blood was collected, patients with Susac syndrome were therapy-naive, were taking corticosteroids, or were receiving intravenous immunoglobulin alone. The study's findings and limits: The CD4+ T cell repertoire of patients with Susac syndrome showed no detectable clonal expansion.

Looked up from germline, CDR1 is SGHDN and CDR2 is FVKESK. This CDR3 region has 16 residues. Trimming cost V 0 bases and J 5 bases; bases outside gene matches: 7. With random hexamers, reverse transcription was performed on about 0.45 to 1 ug of RNA. Coverage of TCR beta CDR3 amplification by immunoSEQ multiplex PCR extended to 54 Vbeta and 13 Jbeta. TCRdb re-called the immunoSEQ multiplex PCR reads with MiXCR, one entry per CDR3 protein. In the table there are some 180,000 distinct CDR3 sequences, just under 95% of which are singletons. On this clonotype: The antigen is not known.

The sequenced material came from CD4+ T cells from PBMCs. The sequence was collected from a human donor with Susac syndrome. V usage is TRBV14 and J usage is TRBJ2-7; TRBD1 aligns across 10 bases. CDR3 DNA sequence: TGTGCCAGCAGCCAAGATTTGGGACAGGGGTTCAACGAGCAGTACTTC. This translates into CASSQDLGQGFNEQYF.